Following are 21 T cell receptor beta chains from one sample sequenced in a study of CD8+ T cells in alopecia areata. The treatment was: oral pan-JAK inhibitor, 5-10 mg twice daily. The authors extracted RNA and reverse transcribed it into cDNA as the sequencing template. Produced via immunoSEQ multiplex PCR; TCRdb's table is partial and in-frame only. The sample has 150,000 to 250,000 clones, roughly 50% seen once. The sample here was CD4+ T cells sorted from blood, taken at week 24, from a patient treated with tofacitinib. Every receptor here comes from a human donor with alopecia areata.

This clone was seen a handful of times. V usage is TRBV29-1 and J usage is TRBJ2-3, with 10 positions matching TRBD2. Germline-derived CDR1 and CDR2 are SQVTM and ANQGSEA. Germline trimming cut 2 bases from V and 5 bases from J; bases unmatched to any gene: 4. The CDR3 runs to 14 residues. The chain's CDR3 is CSVERASGRDTQYF. For the CDR3, the DNA is TGCAGCGTTGAACGGGCTAGCGGGAGAGATACGCAGTATTTT.

The chain is built from TRBV27 and TRBJ1-5; no firm D call. Trimming removed 10 bases at V and 9 bases at J, with 7 bases between. Looked up from germline, CDR1 is MNHEY and CDR2 is SMNVEV (reference sequence). The CDR3 length is 9 residues. CDR3 DNA: TGTGCCAACCTACGGCCCCAGCATTTT. Translation: CANLRPQHF.

The chain joins TRBV7-9 to TRBJ2-5, with 9 bases fitting TRBD2. CDR3 length: 15 residues. Germline loops: CDR1 SEHNR, CDR2 FQNEAQ (reference sequence). V shed 5 bases and J 0 bases; nucleotides not matched to a gene: 4. The CDR3 loop reads CASSHGTSNQETQYF. The CDR3 coding sequence is TGTGCCAGCAGCCATGGGACTAGCAACCAAGAGACCCAGTACTTC.

This clone was recorded a few times. This sample includes further DNA sequences coding for the same CDR3. This chain joins TRBV29-1 and TRBJ2-1; TRBD1 aligns across 12 bases. The CDR3 runs 13 residues. Per the germline V gene, CDR1 is SQVTM and CDR2 is ANQGSEA. V dropped 6 bases and J dropped 10; count of bases not matched to a gene: 7. For the CDR3, the DNA is TGCAGCGTAGAGGGACAGGGGGCCTCGGAGCAGTTCTTC. Its translation: CSVEGQGASEQFF.

This clone was detected only a few times. The junction departs from germline at one end; a sequencing error may be responsible. The chain carries TRBV7-2 and TRBJ2-6, with D possibly matching TRBD1 (5 bases). Germline CDR1 reads SGHTA; CDR2 reads FQGNSA. The length of the CDR3 is 16 residues. CDR3 sequence: CASSPRARSGANVLTF. CDR3 nucleotide sequence: TGCGCCAGCAGCCCCAGGGCCCGCTCTGGGGCCAACGTCCTGACTTTC. Combining the CDR3 with reference TRBV7-2 and TRBJ2-6 gives the whole variable domain GAGVSQSPSNKVTEKGKDVELRCDPISGHTALYWYRQSLGQGLEFLIYFQGNSAPDKSGLPSDRFSAERTGGSVSTLTIQRTQQEDSAVYLCASSPRARSGANVLTFGAGSRLTVL.

The CDR3, as DNA: TGCAGCGTTGAGGCACCTAATACTTTCAATGAGCAGTTCTTC. The encoded protein is CSVEAPNTFNEQFF. The chain couples TRBV29-1 to TRBJ2-1; D is unresolved. This CDR3 is built from 14 residues. The germline V gene encodes CDR1 SQVTM and CDR2 ANQGSEA. Trimming shortened V by 3 bases and J by 6 bases, and 15 bases separated the two germline ends.

The rearrangement uses TRBV7-8 and TRBJ1-2; tentatively, D is TRBD1 (5 bases). Germline CDR1 and CDR2: SGHVS and FQNEAQ. This CDR3 spans 15 amino acids. The ends were cut back, 1 base at V and 8 bases at J, with 17 bases in the middle. CDR3 sequence: CASSLGQPGLGGYTF. In DNA, the CDR3 is TGTGCCAGCAGCTTAGGACAGCCTGGGCTTGGGGGCTACACCTTC.

The chain recombines TRBV6-1 with TRBJ1-5; D gene ambiguous. The CDR3 consists of 13 residues. Germline lookup yields CDR1 MNHNS and CDR2 SASEGT. V lost 2 bases and J 4 bases, leaving 6 bases between the germline ends. The CDR3 coding sequence is TGTGCCAGCAGTGAAAGGGCAAATCAGCCCCAGCATTTT. It is translated as CASSERANQPQHF.

Only a few counts were recorded for this clone. This chain joins TRBV4-2 and TRBJ2-3; D unresolved. Trimming pared 1 base from V and 0 bases from J, leaving 5 bases between. The germline V gene encodes CDR1 LGHNA and CDR2 YNFKEQ. The CDR3 spans 14 residues. CDR3 DNA: TGTGCCAGCAGCCAAGGTCGCAGCACAGATACGCAGTATTTT. It codes for CASSQGRSTDTQYF.

This clone was found a few times. The chain employs TRBV10-3 and TRBJ1-1; possibly TRBD1 for D (6 bases). This CDR3 spans 16 amino acids. The V gene lost 3 bases and the J gene lost 1 base, with 15 bases spanning the gap. From germline, CDR1 is ENHRY and CDR2 SYGVKD. The CDR3 loop reads CAISDWGGGKNTEAFF. In DNA, the CDR3 is TGTGCCATCAGTGACTGGGGGGGCGGTAAGAACACTGAAGCTTTCTTT.

V gene TRBV5-6 combines with J gene TRBJ2-5; no clear D gene. This CDR3 region has 12 residues. Germline V CDR1 and CDR2: SGHDT, YYEEEE. With 0 bases removed from V and 4 bases from J, the gap between germline ends came to 4 bases. The CDR3 region has the DNA TGTGCCAGCAGCTTGGTTGGAGAGACCCAGTACTTC. It codes for CASSLVGETQYF.

A word on this clone: Sequence at one end of the junction differs from germline and may be a read error. J is TRBJ2-5 and V is TRBV7-3; D not resolved. The V gene's germline CDR1 is SGHTA and CDR2 FQGTGA. The CDR3 sequence is 13 residues long. CDR3 protein: CASSLGPGEPQYF. The CDR3, as DNA: TGTGCCAGCAGCTTAGGACCCGGAGAGCCCCAGTACTTC. Based on the CDR3 plus reference TRBV7-3 and TRBJ2-5, the full variable domain is GAGVSQTPSNKVTEKGKYVELRCDPISGHTALYWYRQSLGQGPEFLIYFQGTGAADDSGLPNDRFFAVRPEGSVSTLKIQRTERGDSAVYLCASSLGPGEPQYFGPGTRLLVL.

J is TRBJ2-5 and V is TRBV27; D possibly corresponds to TRBD1 (6 bases). The CDR3 is 16 residues long. Looked up from germline, CDR1 is MNHEY and CDR2 is SMNVEV (reference sequence). V was trimmed by 6 bases and J by 5 bases, leaving 22 bases between them. The CDR3 here is CASRATTTGLAETQYF. The CDR3 DNA reads TGTGCCAGCAGGGCCACCACCACAGGGTTGGCGGAGACCCAGTACTTC.

A few counts support this clone. CDR3 in DNA: TGTGCCAGCAGCTTAGAAGGGGGCGGGACTTACGAGCAGTACTTC. This sequence encodes CASSLEGGGTYEQYF. The V and J genes are TRBV7-2 and TRBJ2-7; a possible D gene is TRBD1 (7 bases). V shed 1 base and J shed 4 bases, with 14 bases lying between them. Germline loops: CDR1 SGHTA, CDR2 FQGNSA. The CDR3 runs to 15 residues. Based on the CDR3 plus reference TRBV7-2 and TRBJ2-7, the full variable domain is GAGVSQSPSNKVTEKGKDVELRCDPISGHTALYWYRQSLGQGLEFLIYFQGNSAPDKSGLPSDRFSAERTGGSVSTLTIQRTQQEDSAVYLCASSLEGGGTYEQYFGPGTRLTVT.

The gene calls are TRBV5-1 and TRBJ2-1, with unresolved D. Germline V lookup: CDR1 SGHRS, CDR2 YFSETQ. The CDR3 has 13 amino acids. V was shortened by 1 base and J by 8 bases, with 10 bases between the two germline ends. Here the CDR3 reads CASSLTAMDEQFF. In DNA form, the CDR3 reads TGCGCCAGCAGCTTGACCGCTATGGATGAGCAGTTCTTC. The whole variable domain, remainder taken from reference TRBV5-1 and TRBJ2-1, is KAGVTQTPRYLIKTRGQQVTLSCSPISGHRSVSWYQQTPGQGLQFLFEYFSETQRNKGNFPGRFSGRQFSNSRSEMNVSTLELGDSALYLCASSLTAMDEQFFGPGTRLTVL.

This clone was seen a single time. The DNA of the CDR3 is TGTGCCAGCAGCCCGCGGCCGGGGGACACTGAAGCTTTCTTT. Encoded protein: CASSPRPGDTEAFF. V usage is TRBV7-3 and J usage is TRBJ1-1; D perhaps matches TRBD1 (5 bases). V lost 5 bases, J lost 3 bases, and 13 bases lay in between. Germline loops: CDR1 SGHTA, CDR2 FQGTGA. The CDR3 runs 14 residues.

Only a few counts were recorded for this clone. The chain employs TRBV5-6 and TRBJ2-1, with 11 bases aligning to TRBD1. Germline assignment: CDR1 SGHDT and CDR2 YYEEEE. This CDR3 comprises 13 residues. V shed 4 bases and J 7 bases; nucleotides not matched to a gene: 1. In DNA, the CDR3 is TGTGCCAGCAGCCGGGACAGGGGGAATGAGCAGTTCTTC. This codes for CASSRDRGNEQFF.

This clone was seen more than once but under ten times. V and J are TRBV5-1 and TRBJ2-5; 7 nucleotides align to TRBD1. The CDR3 totals 17 residues. Trimming removed 2 bases from V and 3 bases from J; junction bases left unmatched: 13. Germline V CDR1 and CDR2: SGHRS, YFSETQ. As DNA, the CDR3 is TGCGCCAGCAGCTTTGAGGACAGGCCCAATCAAGAAGAGACCCAGTACTTC. Translating it yields CASSFEDRPNQEETQYF.

The CDR3 protein is CASGKETQYF. CDR3 in DNA: TGTGCCAGCGGCAAAGAGACCCAGTACTTC. The chain is built from TRBV7-2 and TRBJ2-5; D is unclear. Germline CDR1 is SGHTA and CDR2 is FQGNSA. The V gene lost 8 bases and the J gene lost 3 bases, with 4 bases spanning the gap. This CDR3 spans 10 amino acids.

The rearrangement links TRBV7-2 to TRBJ2-1; TRBD1 might be the D (6 bases). This CDR3 spans 16 amino acids. Germline V gene data show CDR1 as SGHTA and CDR2 as FQGNSA. The V gene lost 3 bases and the J gene lost 8 bases, with 20 bases spanning the gap. CDR3 DNA: TGTGCCAGCAGCTTCGTACAGGGATTGGAGGTAGATGAGCAGTTCTTC. Its translation is CASSFVQGLEVDEQFF.

This clone came up a few times. This chain connects TRBV18 to TRBJ1-6; D is unclear. This CDR3 has 14 amino acids. V dropped 5 bases and J dropped 6 bases, with 11 bases sitting between them. Germline CDR1 KGHSH, CDR2 LQKENI. The CDR3 spells CASSLDVPNSPLHF. The DNA for the CDR3 is TGTGCCAGCTCATTAGACGTGCCTAATTCACCCCTCCACTTT.